These 3 T cell receptor beta chains share one sample of origin, sequenced in a study of T cell repertoires in cytomegalovirus infection. Each CDR3 protein gets one entry after TCRdb re-called the reads with MiXCR. Of roughly 110,000 distinct CDR3 sequences in the sample, about a tenth were seen once. These receptors' targets are unknown. Source material: PBMCs, sequenced either directly or after in vitro stimulation (not recorded which). Source of these receptors: a human donor in good health (CMV status not recorded). Some clones in this sample may be carry-over from other donors' samples.

This clonotype occurred many times. CDR3 coding DNA: TGTGCCAGCAGCTTAACTAGGACAACCTACAATGAGCAGTTCTTC. This gives the protein CASSLTRTTYNEQFF. The chain recombines TRBV7-2 with TRBJ2-1; D is perhaps TRBD1 or TRBD2 (5 bases each). Per the germline V gene, CDR1 is SGHTA and CDR2 is FQGNSA. This CDR3 contains 15 residues. Trimming removed 2 bases at V and 2 bases at J, with 10 bases between. The full variable domain, in which reference TRBV7-2 and TRBJ2-1 provide the parts outside the CDR3, is GAGVSQSPSNKVTEKGKDVELRCDPISGHTALYWYRQSLGQGLEFLIYFQGNSAPDKSGLPSDRFSAERTGGSVSTLTIQRTQQEDSAVYLCASSLTRTTYNEQFFGPGTRLTVL.

This clonotype has more than one count but fewer than ten. V usage is TRBV19 and J usage is TRBJ2-1; 8 bases map to TRBD2. There are 15 residues in the CDR3. The trim removed 1 base at V and 3 bases at J, leaving 2 bases unmatched. Germline V gives CDR1 LNHDA, CDR2 SQIVND (reference sequence). The CDR3 loop is CASSIAGGLYNEQFF. CDR3 DNA sequence: TGTGCCAGTAGTATAGCGGGAGGGCTCTACAATGAGCAGTTCTTC.

The rearrangement joins TRBV5-4 to TRBJ1-3, with 8 bases matching TRBD1. V was clipped by 4 bases and J by 4 bases; unmatched bases: 4. Germline values: CDR1 SGHNT, CDR2 YYREEE (reference sequence). CDR3 length: 14 residues. The DNA of the CDR3 is TGTGCCAGCAGCCCGGGACAGGCCGGAAACACCATATATTTT. The encoded protein is CASSPGQAGNTIYF.